This passage covers 27 T cell receptor beta chains from one sample sequenced in a study of T cell responses to AZD1222 COVID-19 vaccine. TCRdb's copy holds only in-frame clones and misses some; the assay was immunoSEQ multiplex PCR. The table lists tens of thousands of clones, about nine tenths of them singletons. The starting material was peripheral blood, obtained on day 0 of AZD1222 vaccination. These receptors were obtained from an adult in good health.

This rearrangement joins TRBV24-1 to TRBJ2-1; 14 positions match TRBD2. This CDR3 contains 18 residues. After removal of 4 bases from V and 2 bases from J, the junction contained 6 bases not matched to a gene. Germline CDR1 reads KGHDR; CDR2 reads SFDVKD. The CDR3: CATSDPGLAGDTYNEQFF. CDR3 coding DNA: TGTGCCACCAGTGACCCGGGACTAGCGGGGGATACCTACAATGAGCAGTTCTTC.

V usage is TRBV24-1 and J usage is TRBJ2-3, with D tentatively TRBD2 (6 bases). Trimming removed 4 bases from V and 4 bases from J, with 17 bases in between. The CDR3 covers 16 residues. The germline V gene has CDR1 KGHDR and CDR2 SFDVKD. CDR3 DNA sequence: TGTGCCACCAGTGACCAAGCCAGGGAGGACTCAGATACGCAGTATTTT. As protein: CATSDQAREDSDTQYF.

The chain joins TRBV11-3 to TRBJ2-5; D unclear. This CDR3 comprises 14 residues. Germline lookup yields CDR1 SGHNT and CDR2 YENEEA. V lost 0 bases to trimming and J lost 5 bases, with 10 bases between them. In DNA, the CDR3 is TGTGCCAGCAGCTTAGAAAGGGTGCGCGAGACCCAGTACTTC. It codes for CASSLERVRETQYF.

The chain couples TRBV5-5 to TRBJ1-2; D remains ambiguous. V lost 7 bases to trimming and J lost 0 bases, with 16 bases between them. The germline V gene has CDR1 SGHKS and CDR2 YYEKEE (reference sequence). The CDR3 is made up of 15 amino acids. The CDR3: CASVEGGLANYGYTF. The CDR3 DNA is TGTGCCAGCGTAGAGGGCGGTTTAGCTAACTATGGCTACACCTTC. Supplemented by reference TRBV5-5 and TRBJ1-2, the full variable domain reads DAGVTQSPTHLIKTRGQQVTLRCSPISGHKSVSWYQQVLGQGPQFIFQYYEKEERGRGNFPDRFSARQFPNYSSELNVNALLLGDSALYLCASVEGGLANYGYTFGSGTRLTVV.

The chain uses TRBV5-1 and TRBJ1-4; D may be TRBD1 (6 bases). CDR1 is SGHRS and CDR2 is YFSETQ in the germline V gene. Trimming pared 4 bases from V and 2 bases from J, leaving 12 bases between. This CDR3 is built from 15 residues. In nucleotides, the CDR3 is TGCGCCAGCAGCAAGGACAGAGTGACTAATGAAAAACTGTTTTTT. Its protein product is CASSKDRVTNEKLFF. Complete variable domain (other parts from reference TRBV5-1 and TRBJ1-4): KAGVTQTPRYLIKTRGQQVTLSCSPISGHRSVSWYQQTPGQGLQFLFEYFSETQRNKGNFPGRFSGRQFSNSRSEMNVSTLELGDSALYLCASSKDRVTNEKLFFGSGTQLSVL.

V usage is TRBV27 and J usage is TRBJ1-6; TRBD1 is a possible D gene (6 bases). This CDR3 is built from 14 residues. V was cut by 6 bases and J by 10 bases, with 16 bases left in between. Germline assignment: CDR1 MNHEY and CDR2 SMNVEV (reference sequence). DNA of the CDR3: TGTGCCAGCAGGTCAGGGGAGTTACGGTCACCCCTCCACTTT. It specifies CASRSGELRSPLHF.

V is TRBV6-4 and J is TRBJ2-3, with 9 bases that match TRBD1. In germline, CDR1 is MRHNA, CDR2 SNTAGT. The CDR3 contains 16 residues. J gave up 1 base and V 2 bases, and 4 bases lay outside the gene matches. Written as DNA, the CDR3 is TGTGCCAGCAGTGACACATGGACAGGGGGCACAGATACGCAGTATTTT. Its translation: CASSDTWTGGTDTQYF.

The genes are TRBV5-1 and TRBJ2-3; D possibly matches TRBD1 or TRBD2 (6 bases each). Germline V gene lookup returns CDR1 SGHRS and CDR2 YFSETQ. The CDR3 loop spans 15 amino acids. V gave up 4 bases and J gave up 2 bases, with 14 bases separating them. The CDR3 DNA is TGCGCCAGCAGCCCAGAGCCGGGGGCCACAGATACGCAGTATTTT. Protein: CASSPEPGATDTQYF.

The chain couples TRBV2 to TRBJ2-1; D is undetermined. This CDR3 is 13 amino acids long. Trimming left V 4 bases short and J 5 bases short, with 9 bases between. Germline V lookup: CDR1 SNHLY, CDR2 FYNNEI. CDR3 bases: TGTGCCAGCAGTGGATGGGTCGACAATGAGCAGTTCTTC. Translating it yields CASSGWVDNEQFF.

This clone occurred a few times. The rearrangement joins TRBV5-6 to TRBJ1-1; D is ambiguous. This CDR3 comprises 14 residues. Germline lookup yields CDR1 SGHDT and CDR2 YYEEEE. V lost 0 bases and J 7 bases, leaving 13 bases between the germline ends. The CDR3 nucleotides are TGTGCCAGCAGCTTGGGACCCAATGGAGATGAAGCTTTCTTT. It is translated as CASSLGPNGDEAFF.

The rearrangement uses TRBV24-1 and TRBJ2-7, with 7 bases aligning to TRBD1. The CDR3 contains 14 residues. Germline CDR1 and CDR2: KGHDR and SFDVKD. V lost 4 bases, J lost 2 bases, and 4 bases stayed unmatched. The CDR3 sequence: CATSEDRRTYEQYF. DNA of the CDR3: TGTGCCACCAGTGAGGACAGGAGAACCTACGAGCAGTACTTC.

The V and J genes are TRBV7-2 and TRBJ1-3; D is perhaps TRBD1 (5 bases). This CDR3 spans 13 amino acids. Trimming took 4 bases from V and 3 from J, leaving 7 bases between them. Germline V CDR1 and CDR2: SGHTA, FQGNSA. As DNA, the CDR3 is TGTGCCAGCAGCTCTCAGGGTGGAAACACCATATATTTT. Translated: CASSSQGGNTIYF.

The genes are TRBV7-6 and TRBJ1-5, with unresolved D. V shed 1 base and J shed 0 bases, with 7 bases lying between them. CDR1 and CDR2 (germline): SGHVS, FNYEAQ. The CDR3 loop spans 15 amino acids. As DNA, the CDR3 is TGTGCCAGCAGCTTAGGCCCTGTTAGCAATCAGCCCCAGCATTTT. This codes for CASSLGPVSNQPQHF.

This chain links TRBV5-6 with TRBJ1-2; D is ambiguous. Trimming stripped 4 bases from V and 7 bases from J, with 14 bases between. The CDR3 length is 13 residues. CDR1 SGHDT and CDR2 YYEEEE come from the germline V gene. The CDR3 DNA sequence: TGTGCCAGCAGCACGGACGTAGCTATTGGCTACACCTTC. This encodes CASSTDVAIGYTF.

In DNA, the CDR3 is TGTGCCAGCAGAGCGGGACAGACAAACTATGGCTACACCTTC. It translates to CASRAGQTNYGYTF. The chain joins TRBV6-4 to TRBJ1-2, with TRBD1 identical over 7 bases. The germline gives CDR1 MRHNA, CDR2 SNTAGT. After removal of 6 bases from V and 2 bases from J, the junction contained 6 bases not matched to a gene. CDR3 length: 14 amino acids.

The chain couples TRBV20-1 to TRBJ2-3; D is unclear. V lost 5 bases to trimming and J lost 6 bases, with 9 bases between them. Germline-derived CDR1 and CDR2 are DFQATT and SNEGSKA (reference sequence). There are 11 residues in the CDR3. The CDR3 DNA reads as TGCAGTGCTCCCCAGGTTGATACGCAGTATTTT. Amino acid sequence: CSAPQVDTQYF.

This clone came up many times. The chain uses TRBV11-2 and TRBJ2-7, with 12 positions matching TRBD2. V gave up 5 bases and J gave up 4 bases; unmatched junction bases: 9. The CDR3 is 16 amino acids. The germline gives CDR1 SGHAT, CDR2 FQNNGV. CDR3 in DNA: TGTGCCAGCAGCCACTGGGTGACTAGCGGGAGTTACGAGCAGTACTTC. Translating gives CASSHWVTSGSYEQYF.

The chain uses TRBV10-2 and TRBJ1-5; 9 bases agree with TRBD1. The CDR3 loop spans 13 amino acids. V was pared by 4 bases and J by 5 bases, with 0 bases of the junction left unmatched. The germline V gene encodes CDR1 WSHSY and CDR2 SAAADI. CDR3 DNA sequence: TGCGCCAGCAGTGGGGACAGGGATCAGCCCCAGCATTTT. Encoded protein: CASSGDRDQPQHF.

The chain couples TRBV27 to TRBJ1-1; D might be TRBD1 (5 bases). CDR3 length equals 13 residues. Germline V CDR1 and CDR2: MNHEY, SMNVEV (reference sequence). The V end was cut by 6 bases, the J end by 5 bases, with 13 bases between. This chain's CDR3 is CASSLDRRTEAFF. DNA for the CDR3: TGTGCCAGCAGCCTTGACAGAAGGACTGAAGCTTTCTTT.

J is TRBJ1-3 and V is TRBV30; D is uncertain. Trimming left V 5 bases short and J 0 bases short, with 2 bases between. Looked up from germline, CDR1 is GTSNPN and CDR2 is SVGIG (reference sequence). There are 11 residues in the CDR3. CDR3 region: CAWDSGNTIYF. The CDR3 bases are TGTGCCTGGGACTCTGGAAACACCATATATTTT. Full variable domain (outside the CDR3, taken from reference TRBV30 and TRBJ1-3): SQTIHQWPATLVQPVGSPLSLECTVEGTSNPNLYWYRQAAGRGLQLLFYSVGIGQISSEVPQNLSASRPQDRQFILSSKKLLLSDSGFYLCAWDSGNTIYFGEGSWLTVV.

As concerns this clone: The junction and the germline gene differ at one end; a read error may be behind it. J is TRBJ1-2 and V is TRBV5-4; TRBD1 is a possible D gene (6 bases). CDR3 size: 13 residues. The V gene's germline CDR1 is SGHNT and CDR2 YYREEE (reference sequence). CDR3 bases: TGTGCCAGCAGGTTGGGAGGGGGCTATGGCTACACCTTC. Its translation: CASRLGGGYGYTF.

The chain couples TRBV7-6 to TRBJ2-3, with 7 bases that match TRBD2. Germline V gene sequence: CDR1 SGHVS, CDR2 FNYEAQ. Trimming cost V 0 bases and J 2 bases; bases outside gene matches: 2. This CDR3 comprises 15 residues. Here the CDR3 reads CASSLAGGITDTQYF. DNA of the CDR3: TGTGCCAGCAGCTTAGCGGGAGGGATCACAGATACGCAGTATTTT.

This clone was seen a handful of times. The genes are TRBV5-4 and TRBJ2-7; 9 bases align to TRBD2. Germline trimming cut 4 bases from V and 5 bases from J; bases unmatched to any gene: 10. The CDR3 has 15 residues. Germline values: CDR1 SGHNT, CDR2 YYREEE (reference sequence). The CDR3: CASSTLAGGLHEQYF. CDR3 coding DNA: TGTGCCAGCAGCACACTAGCGGGCGGGCTCCACGAGCAGTACTTC.

The chain recombines TRBV10-3 with TRBJ1-2; a possible D gene is TRBD1 (6 bases). Germline V gene sequence: CDR1 ENHRY, CDR2 SYGVKD. The V gene lost 3 bases and the J gene lost 6 bases, with 17 bases spanning the gap. The CDR3 extends over 15 amino acids. CDR3 region: CAISEWRGGSDGYTF. CDR3 bases: TGTGCCATCAGTGAATGGAGAGGGGGTTCTGATGGCTACACCTTC.

The chain joins TRBV5-6 to TRBJ1-3, with no clear D. The CDR3 extends over 12 amino acids. Trimming stripped 0 bases from V and 8 bases from J, with 6 bases between. The germline V gene has CDR1 SGHDT and CDR2 YYEEEE. The chain's CDR3 is CASSLEGYTIYF. For the CDR3, the DNA is TGTGCCAGCAGCTTGGAAGGGTACACCATATATTTT.

The rearrangement links TRBV7-3 to TRBJ2-3; 9 bases map to TRBD2. J gave up 2 bases and V 5 bases, and 8 bases lay outside the gene matches. The CDR3 length is 16 residues. Germline V gives CDR1 SGHTA, CDR2 FQGTGA. CDR3 in amino acids: CASSQQSGGFTDTQYF. The CDR3 DNA sequence: TGTGCCAGCAGCCAACAAAGCGGGGGGTTCACAGATACGCAGTATTTT.

This clone was recorded only once. CDR3 region: CASSPVNPTDTQYF. Written as DNA, the CDR3 is TGTGCCAGCAGCCCGGTGAACCCCACAGATACGCAGTATTTT. The chain combines TRBV7-6 with TRBJ2-3; unclear D gene. Germline CDR1 and CDR2: SGHVS and FNYEAQ. Trimming shortened V by 5 bases and J by 2 bases, and 11 bases separated the two germline ends. The CDR3 extends over 14 amino acids.